What follows describes a single TCR beta chain. Its antigen is unknown. This entry is derived from a study of cytomegalovirus exposure and HLA in healthy donors. General study results and limits: An assumption of roughly uniform sequencing depth across donors underlay the presence/absence analyses.

Donors counted as nominally healthy when sampled, yet unrecorded immune exposures were likely. Primers for the PCR totalled 60 Vbeta and 13 Jbeta. Method: immunoSEQ multiplex PCR; TCRdb's copy keeps in-frame clones and lacks some. Here the sample table reports 40,000 to 60,000 clones. The TCR was taken from a male donor in good health and CMV-seropositive. Sample: PBMCs.

For the CDR3, the DNA is TGTGCCAGCAGCTTAGGCCTAGTAGAGACCCAGTACTTC. Translating gives CASSLGLVETQYF. The rearrangement joins TRBV7-2 to TRBJ2-5, with D uncertain. This CDR3 is built from 13 residues. The germline V gene has CDR1 SGHTA and CDR2 FQGNSA. Trimming cost V 1 base and J 4 bases, with 7 bases left between them.